The clone carrying this TCR beta chain was counted a few times. With 3 bases clipped from V and 5 bases from J, the junction kept 5 bases outside the gene matches. Germline CDR1 and CDR2: LGHNA and YNFKEQ. CDR3 length equals 14 residues. TCRdb re-derived calls from the RT-PCR reads in MiXCR, one entry per CDR3 protein. The table has more than 600,000 distinct CDR3 sequences, approximately 14% seen once; the top ten hold 3.6%. V and J are TRBV4-2 and TRBJ1-1; TRBD1 matches 8 bases. The material sequenced was memory CD4+ T cells from blood. The clonotype was recovered from a female donor in good health, serving as a healthy control. DNA for the CDR3: TGTGCCAGCAGCCAGACAGGGGTGGCAACTGAAGCTTTCTTT. This codes for CASSQTGVATEAFF.